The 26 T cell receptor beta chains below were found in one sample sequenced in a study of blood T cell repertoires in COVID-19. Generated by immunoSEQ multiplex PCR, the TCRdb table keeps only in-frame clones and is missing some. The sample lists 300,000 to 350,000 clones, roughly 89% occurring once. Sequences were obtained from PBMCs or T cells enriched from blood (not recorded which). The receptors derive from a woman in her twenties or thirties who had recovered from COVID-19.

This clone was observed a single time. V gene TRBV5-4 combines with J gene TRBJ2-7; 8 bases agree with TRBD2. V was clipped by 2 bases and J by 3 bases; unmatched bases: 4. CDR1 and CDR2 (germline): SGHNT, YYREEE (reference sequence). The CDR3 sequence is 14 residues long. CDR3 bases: TGTGCCAGCAGCTTAGGACTAGCTCTCTACGAGCAGTACTTC. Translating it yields CASSLGLALYEQYF.

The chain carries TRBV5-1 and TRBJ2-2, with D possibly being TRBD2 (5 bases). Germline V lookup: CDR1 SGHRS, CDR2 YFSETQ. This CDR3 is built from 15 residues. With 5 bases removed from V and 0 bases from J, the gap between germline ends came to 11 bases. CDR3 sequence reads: CASRWTGTNTGELFF. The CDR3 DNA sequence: TGCGCCAGCAGATGGACGGGAACGAACACCGGGGAGCTGTTTTTT. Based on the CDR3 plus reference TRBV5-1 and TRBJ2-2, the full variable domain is KAGVTQTPRYLIKTRGQQVTLSCSPISGHRSVSWYQQTPGQGLQFLFEYFSETQRNKGNFPGRFSGRQFSNSRSEMNVSTLELGDSALYLCASRWTGTNTGELFFGEGSRLTVL.

The CDR3 here is CASWSLEGTSGRIGRDNEQFF. For the CDR3, the DNA is TGTGCCAGCTGGTCATTGGAGGGGACTAGCGGGAGAATCGGTAGGGACAATGAGCAGTTCTTC. The chain links TRBV27 to TRBJ2-1; 14 bases align to TRBD2. The germline V gene has CDR1 MNHEY and CDR2 SMNVEV (reference sequence). V trimming: 8 bases; J trimming: 5 bases; junction bases outside the gene matches: 23. The CDR3 totals 21 residues.

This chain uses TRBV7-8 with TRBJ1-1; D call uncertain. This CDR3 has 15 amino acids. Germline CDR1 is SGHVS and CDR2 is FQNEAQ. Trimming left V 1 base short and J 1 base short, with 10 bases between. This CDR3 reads CASSLVPAGNTEAFF. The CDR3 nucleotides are TGTGCCAGCAGCTTAGTCCCCGCAGGGAACACTGAAGCTTTCTTT. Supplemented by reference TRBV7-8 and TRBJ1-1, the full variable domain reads GAGVSQSPRYKVAKRGQDVALRCDPISGHVSLFWYQQALGQGPEFLTYFQNEAQLDKSGLPSDRFFAERPEGSVSTLKIQRTQQEDSAVYLCASSLVPAGNTEAFFGQGTRLTVV.

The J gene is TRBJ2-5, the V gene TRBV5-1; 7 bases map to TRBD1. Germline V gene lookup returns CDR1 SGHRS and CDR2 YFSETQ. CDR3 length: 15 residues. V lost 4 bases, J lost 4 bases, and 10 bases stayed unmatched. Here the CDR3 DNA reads TGCGCCAGCAGCCTAAACCCACAGGGGCGAGAGACCCAGTACTTC. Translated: CASSLNPQGRETQYF.

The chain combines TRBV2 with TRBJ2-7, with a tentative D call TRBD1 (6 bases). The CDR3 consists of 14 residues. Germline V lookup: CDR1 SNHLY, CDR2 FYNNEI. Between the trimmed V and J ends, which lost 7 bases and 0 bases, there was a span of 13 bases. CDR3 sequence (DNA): TGTGCCAGCACGCGACAGGTAAACTCCTACGAGCAGTACTTC. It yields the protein CASTRQVNSYEQYF.

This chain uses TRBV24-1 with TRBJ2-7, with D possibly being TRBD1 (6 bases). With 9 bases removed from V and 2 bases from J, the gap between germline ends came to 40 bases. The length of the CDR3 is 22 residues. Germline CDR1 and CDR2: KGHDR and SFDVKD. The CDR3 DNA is TGTGCCACCCCAGGGGTGGGAAAGACCACACGACAATTACACCGTAGGGCCTACGAGCAGTACTTC. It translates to CATPGVGKTTRQLHRRAYEQYF.

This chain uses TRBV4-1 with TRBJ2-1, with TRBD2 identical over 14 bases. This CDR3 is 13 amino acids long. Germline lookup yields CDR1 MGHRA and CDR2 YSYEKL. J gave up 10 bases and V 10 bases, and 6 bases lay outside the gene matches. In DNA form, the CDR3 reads TGCGCCACTGGGACTAGCGGGAGCAGGGAGCAGTTCTTC. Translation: CATGTSGSREQFF.

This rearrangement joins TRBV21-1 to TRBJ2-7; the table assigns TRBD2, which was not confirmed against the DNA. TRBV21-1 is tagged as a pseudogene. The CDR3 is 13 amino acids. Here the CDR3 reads CASSKAGSYEQYF. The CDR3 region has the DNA TGTGCCAGCAGCAAAGCAGGGAGCTACGAGCAGTACTTC.

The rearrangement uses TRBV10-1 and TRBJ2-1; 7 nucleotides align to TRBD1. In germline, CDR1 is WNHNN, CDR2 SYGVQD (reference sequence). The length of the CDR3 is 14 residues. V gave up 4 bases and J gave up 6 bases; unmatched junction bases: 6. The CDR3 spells CASSVGDSTNEQFF. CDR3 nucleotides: TGCGCCAGCAGTGTGGGGGACAGTACCAATGAGCAGTTCTTC.

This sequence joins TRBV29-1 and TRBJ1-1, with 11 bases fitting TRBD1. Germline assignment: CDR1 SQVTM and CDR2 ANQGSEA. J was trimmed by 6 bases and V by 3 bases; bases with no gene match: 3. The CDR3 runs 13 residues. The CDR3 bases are TGCAGCGTTGACGGACAGGGGGCTGCTGAAGCTTTCTTT. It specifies CSVDGQGAAEAFF.

CDR3 region: CATSRGRGLSGANVLTF. The CDR3 DNA is TGTGCCACCAGCAGAGGCAGAGGATTATCTGGGGCCAACGTCCTGACTTTC. The chain is built from TRBV15 and TRBJ2-6; D unresolved. Trimming took off 1 base at V and 1 base at J, with 11 bases between the two ends. CDR1 is LNHNV and CDR2 is YYDKDF in the germline V gene (reference sequence). The CDR3 consists of 17 residues.

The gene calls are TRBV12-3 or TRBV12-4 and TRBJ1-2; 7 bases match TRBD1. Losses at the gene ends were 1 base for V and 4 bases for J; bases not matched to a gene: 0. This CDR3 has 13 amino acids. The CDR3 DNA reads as TGTGCCAGCAGTTTAGACAGGGGCTATGGCTACACCTTC. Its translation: CASSLDRGYGYTF.

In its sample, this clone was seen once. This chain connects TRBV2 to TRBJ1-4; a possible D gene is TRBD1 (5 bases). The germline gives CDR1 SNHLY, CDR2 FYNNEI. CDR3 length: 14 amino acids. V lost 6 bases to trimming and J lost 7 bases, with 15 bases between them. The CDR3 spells CASSFTHGGEKLFF. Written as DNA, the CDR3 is TGTGCCAGCAGCTTTACACACGGGGGTGAAAAACTGTTTTTT. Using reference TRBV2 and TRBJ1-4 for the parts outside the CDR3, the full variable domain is EPEVTQTPSHQVTQMGQEVILRCVPISNHLYFYWYRQILGQKVEFLVSFYNNEISEKSEIFDDQFSVERPDGSNFTLKIRSTKLEDSAMYFCASSFTHGGEKLFFGSGTQLSVL.

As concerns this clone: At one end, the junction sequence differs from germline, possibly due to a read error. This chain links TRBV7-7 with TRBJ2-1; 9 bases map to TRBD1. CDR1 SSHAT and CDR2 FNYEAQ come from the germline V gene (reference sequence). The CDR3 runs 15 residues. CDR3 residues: CASSSGTGFYNEQFF. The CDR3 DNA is TGTGCTAGCAGTTCGGGGACAGGGTTCTACAATGAGCAGTTCTTC.

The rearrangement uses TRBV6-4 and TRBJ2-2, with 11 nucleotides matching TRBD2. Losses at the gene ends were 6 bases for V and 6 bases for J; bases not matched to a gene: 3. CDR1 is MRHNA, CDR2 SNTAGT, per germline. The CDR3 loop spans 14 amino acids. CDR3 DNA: TGTGCCAGCAGACTAGCGGGAGTGTCCGGGGAGCTGTTTTTT. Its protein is CASRLAGVSGELFF.

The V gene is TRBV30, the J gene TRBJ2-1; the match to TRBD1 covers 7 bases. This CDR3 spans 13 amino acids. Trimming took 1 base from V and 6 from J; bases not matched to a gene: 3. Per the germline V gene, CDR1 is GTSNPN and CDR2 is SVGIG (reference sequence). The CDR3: CAWSEGALNEQFF. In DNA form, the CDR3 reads TGTGCCTGGAGTGAGGGGGCTCTCAATGAGCAGTTCTTC.

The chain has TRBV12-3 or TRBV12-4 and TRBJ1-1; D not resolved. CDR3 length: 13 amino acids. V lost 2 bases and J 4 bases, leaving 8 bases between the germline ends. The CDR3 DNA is TGTGCCAGCAGTTTATCCGGGTTCACTGAAGCTTTCTTT. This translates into CASSLSGFTEAFF.

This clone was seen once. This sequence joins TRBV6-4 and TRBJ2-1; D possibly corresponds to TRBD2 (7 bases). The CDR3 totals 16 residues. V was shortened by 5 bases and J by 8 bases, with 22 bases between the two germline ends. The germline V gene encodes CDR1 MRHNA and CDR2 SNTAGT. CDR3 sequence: CASSLSGGAGSDEQFF. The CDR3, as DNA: TGTGCCAGCAGTCTATCGGGGGGCGCTGGAAGTGATGAGCAGTTCTTC.

CDR3 region: CASGWGQGENQPQHF. Written as DNA, the CDR3 is TGTGCTAGTGGTTGGGGACAGGGGGAAAATCAGCCCCAGCATTTT. The genes are TRBV12-5 and TRBJ1-5, with TRBD1 matching over 11 bases. The trim removed 4 bases at V and 4 bases at J, leaving 3 bases unmatched. The CDR3 spans 15 residues. Germline CDR1 is LGHNT and CDR2 is FRNRAP.

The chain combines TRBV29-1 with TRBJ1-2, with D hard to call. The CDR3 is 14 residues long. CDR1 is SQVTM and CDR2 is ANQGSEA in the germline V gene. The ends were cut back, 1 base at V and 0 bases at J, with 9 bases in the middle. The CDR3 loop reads CSVEGRIANYGYTF. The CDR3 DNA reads TGCAGCGTTGAAGGCAGGATCGCTAACTATGGCTACACCTTC.

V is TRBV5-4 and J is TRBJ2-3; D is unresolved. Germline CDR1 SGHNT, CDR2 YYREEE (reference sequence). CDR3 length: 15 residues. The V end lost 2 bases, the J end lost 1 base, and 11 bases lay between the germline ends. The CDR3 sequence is CASSFSRIGTDTQYF. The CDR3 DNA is TGTGCCAGCAGCTTTAGCAGAATAGGCACAGATACGCAGTATTTT.

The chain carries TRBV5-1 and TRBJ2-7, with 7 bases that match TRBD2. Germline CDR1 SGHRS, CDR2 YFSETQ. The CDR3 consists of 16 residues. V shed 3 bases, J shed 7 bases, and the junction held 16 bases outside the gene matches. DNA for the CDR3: TGCGCCAGCAGCTCCCCCCGGGCGGGAGCAGGTGGGGAGCAGTACTTC. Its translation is CASSSPRAGAGGEQYF.

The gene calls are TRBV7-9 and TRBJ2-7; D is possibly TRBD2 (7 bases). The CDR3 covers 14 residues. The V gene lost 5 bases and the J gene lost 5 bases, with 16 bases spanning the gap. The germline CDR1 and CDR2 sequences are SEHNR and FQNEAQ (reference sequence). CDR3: CASSPWGGADEQYF. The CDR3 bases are TGTGCCAGCAGCCCCTGGGGGGGGGCGGACGAGCAGTACTTC.

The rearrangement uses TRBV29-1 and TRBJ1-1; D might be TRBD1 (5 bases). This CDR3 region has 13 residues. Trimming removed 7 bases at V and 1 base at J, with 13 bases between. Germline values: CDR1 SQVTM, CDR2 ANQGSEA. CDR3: CSAGGGQNTEAFF. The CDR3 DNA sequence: TGCAGCGCGGGGGGTGGGCAGAACACTGAAGCTTTCTTT.

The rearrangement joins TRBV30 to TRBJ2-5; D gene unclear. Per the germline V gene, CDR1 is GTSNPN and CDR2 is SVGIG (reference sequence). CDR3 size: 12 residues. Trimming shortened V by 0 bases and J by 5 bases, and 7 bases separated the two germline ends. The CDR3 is CAWSVVRETQYF. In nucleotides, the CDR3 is TGTGCCTGGAGTGTAGTGCGGGAGACCCAGTACTTC.